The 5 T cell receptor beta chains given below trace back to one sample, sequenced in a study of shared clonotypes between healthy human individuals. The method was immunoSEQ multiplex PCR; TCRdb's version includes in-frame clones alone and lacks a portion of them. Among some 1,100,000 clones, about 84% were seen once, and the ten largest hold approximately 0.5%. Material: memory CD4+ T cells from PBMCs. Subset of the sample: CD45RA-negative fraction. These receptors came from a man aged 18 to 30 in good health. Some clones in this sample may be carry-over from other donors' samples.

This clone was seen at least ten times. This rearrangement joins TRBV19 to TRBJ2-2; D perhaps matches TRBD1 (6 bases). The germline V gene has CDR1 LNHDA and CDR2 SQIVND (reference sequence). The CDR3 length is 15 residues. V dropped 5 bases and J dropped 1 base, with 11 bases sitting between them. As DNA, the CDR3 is TGTGCCAGTAGTGCTTTGACAGGGAACACCGGGGAGCTGTTTTTT. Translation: CASSALTGNTGELFF. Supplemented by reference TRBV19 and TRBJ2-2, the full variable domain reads DGGITQSPKYLFRKEGQNVTLSCEQNLNHDAMYWYRQDPGQGLRLIYYSQIVNDFQKGDIAEGYSVSREKKESFPLTVTSAQKNPTAFYLCASSALTGNTGELFFGEGSRLTVL.

CDR3 sequence reads: CASSLAAVETQYF. The CDR3 nucleotides are TGTGCCAGCAGCTTAGCGGCTGTTGAGACCCAGTACTTC. The rearrangement links TRBV11-2 to TRBJ2-5, with no clear D. Per the germline V gene, CDR1 is SGHAT and CDR2 is FQNNGV. The CDR3 contains 13 residues. V lost 1 base, J lost 5 bases, and 8 bases lay in between.

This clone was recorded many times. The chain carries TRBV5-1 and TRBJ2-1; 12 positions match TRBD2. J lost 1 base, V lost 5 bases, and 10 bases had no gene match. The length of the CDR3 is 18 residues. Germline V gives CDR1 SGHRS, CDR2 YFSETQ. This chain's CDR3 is CASRKTSGSPGSYNEQFF. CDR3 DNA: TGCGCCAGCAGGAAGACTAGCGGGAGTCCCGGGTCCTACAATGAGCAGTTCTTC.

For the CDR3, the DNA is TGTGCCAGCAGGGGACTAGCGGGAGGGGCGGACGAGCAGTACTTC. Its translation is CASRGLAGGADEQYF. V is TRBV6-1 and J is TRBJ2-7, with 16 nucleotides matching TRBD2. The junction had 4 bases not matched to a gene; V was cut back by 6 bases and J by 5 bases. In germline, CDR1 is MNHNS, CDR2 SASEGT. CDR3 length equals 15 residues.

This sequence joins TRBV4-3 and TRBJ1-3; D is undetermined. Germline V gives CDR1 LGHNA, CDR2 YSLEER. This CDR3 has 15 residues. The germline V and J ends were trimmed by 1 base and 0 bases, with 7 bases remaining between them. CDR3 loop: CASSQGQDSGNTIYF. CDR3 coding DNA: TGCGCCAGCAGCCAAGGGCAGGACTCTGGAAACACCATATATTTT.